A single sample is the source of the 8 T cell receptor beta chains below, sequenced in a study of T cell repertoires in cytomegalovirus infection. Their antigens remain unidentified. TCRdb processed the reads anew with MiXCR; each CDR3 protein has one entry. The table has about 150,000 distinct CDR3 sequences, more than 25% seen once. Sequencing used CD8+ T cells from cultured PBMCs, obtained from culture after CMV antigen stimulation. These receptors came from a human donor in good health (CMV status not recorded). Some clones in this sample may be carry-over from other donors' samples.

Details on this clonotype: A much larger clone is a single base away; this may be a read error. This sequence joins TRBV13 and TRBJ2-7; no definite D call. Germline assignment: CDR1 PRHDT and CDR2 FYEKMQ (reference sequence). V dropped 1 base and J dropped 3 bases, with 4 bases sitting between them. The length of the CDR3 is 12 residues. CDR3: CASSLDHYEQYF. Here the CDR3 DNA reads TGTGCCAGCAGCTTAGATCACTACGAGCAGTACTTC.

This clonotype has more than one count but fewer than ten. The chain's CDR3 is CASSWEDRPAYEQYF. The DNA for the CDR3 is TGTGCCAGCAGCTGGGAGGACAGGCCGGCCTACGAGCAGTACTTC. J is TRBJ2-7 and V is TRBV7-2, with D perhaps matching TRBD1 (7 bases). Germline V lookup: CDR1 SGHTA, CDR2 FQGNSA. The CDR3 covers 15 residues. The germline V and J ends were trimmed by 4 bases and 2 bases, with 15 bases remaining between them. Full variable domain (rest looked up from reference TRBV7-2 and TRBJ2-7): GAGVSQSPSNKVTEKGKDVELRCDPISGHTALYWYRQSLGQGLEFLIYFQGNSAPDKSGLPSDRFSAERTGGSVSTLTIQRTQQEDSAVYLCASSWEDRPAYEQYFGPGTRLTVT.

There are a few counts of this clonotype. J is TRBJ2-5 and V is TRBV7-2; 11 nucleotides align to TRBD2. Germline CDR1 and CDR2: SGHTA and FQGNSA. Losses at the gene ends were 3 bases for V and 1 base for J; bases not matched to a gene: 4. CDR3 length: 16 amino acids. CDR3 sequence: CASSFLLAGAQETQYF. The CDR3, as DNA: TGTGCCAGCAGCTTCTTACTAGCGGGGGCCCAAGAGACCCAGTACTTC.

In this sample, this clonotype turned up a few times. One junction end disagrees with the germline gene, perhaps due to a read error. V and J are TRBV5-3 and TRBJ1-2, with TRBD1 identical over 9 bases. TRBV5-3 is an ORF for which the function is uncertain. This CDR3 contains 16 residues. CDR3 coding DNA: TGTGCCAGCAGCTTAAGAGACCGGGACAGGGTAGACGGCTACACCTTC. This encodes CASSLRDRDRVDGYTF.

The chain uses TRBV29-1 and TRBJ2-5; TRBD2 agrees at 14 bases. Germline trimming cut 1 base from V and 1 base from J; bases unmatched to any gene: 11. CDR1 is SQVTM, CDR2 ANQGSEA, per germline. The CDR3 spans 19 residues. The CDR3 region has the DNA TGCAGCGTTGAAGCGACCGGACTAGCGGGGGGCATGCCCCAAGAGACCCAGTACTTC. It encodes CSVEATGLAGGMPQETQYF.

This clonotype was picked up many times. The chain is built from TRBV4-1 and TRBJ1-6; TRBD1 matches 8 bases. Germline CDR1 and CDR2: MGHRA and YSYEKL. CDR3 length: 14 residues. The V gene end was trimmed by 4 bases and the J gene end by 10 bases; junction bases not matched to a gene: 6. The CDR3 here is CASSPDRGRSPLHF. The CDR3, as DNA: TGCGCCAGCAGCCCAGACAGGGGTCGCTCACCCCTCCACTTT.

This clonotype was counted ten times or more. The chain recombines TRBV4-2 with TRBJ2-2; D may correspond to TRBD1 or TRBD2 (6 bases each). Trimming removed 0 bases from V and 6 bases from J, with 11 bases in between. Germline lookup yields CDR1 LGHNA and CDR2 YNFKEQ. There are 15 residues in the CDR3. Here the CDR3 reads CASSQDLGGSGELFF. The DNA of the CDR3 is TGTGCCAGCAGCCAAGATCTAGGGGGGTCCGGGGAGCTGTTTTTT.

This chain connects TRBV6-6 to TRBJ1-1; D not certain. The V end was cut by 8 bases, the J end by 0 bases, with 13 bases between. CDR3 length: 14 residues. Germline V gives CDR1 MNHNY, CDR2 SVGAGI (reference sequence). The CDR3 loop is CASRLEGLNTEAFF. CDR3 DNA: TGTGCCAGCCGGCTGGAGGGCCTGAACACTGAAGCTTTCTTT.